A selection of T cell receptor beta chains follows, all from one sample in a study of shared clonotypes between healthy human individuals. Only in-frame clones appear in the TCRdb table, and some are missing; sequencing was by immunoSEQ multiplex PCR. Here the sample spans about 710,000 clones, around 70% being singletons. Sequenced sample: memory CD4+ T cells sorted from blood. The receptors come from a woman aged 25 to 39 in good health. The CDR3 runs from the conserved cysteine through the conserved F or W. D genes are given only for firm matches. For some rows the clone size is stated as once, few or many, or as a class when expanded; others skip it.

TRBV28	few	-	TRBJ2-3	TGTGCCAGCAGTTTGGTTAGCCGGAAAACAGATACGCAGTATTTT	CASSLVSRKTDTQYF
TRBV15	-	-	TRBJ2-7	TGTGCCACCAGCAGAGATAGGGGGGCCGTCGACGAGCAGTACTTC	CATSRDRGAVDEQYF
TRBV20-1	few	-	TRBJ2-7	TGCAGTGCTAGATCGGGTCCCGAGCAGTACTTC	CSARSGPEQYF
TRBV2	-	TRBD1	TRBJ1-5	TGTGCCAGCAGAGTACAGGGGGCGGATCAGCCCCAGCATTTT	CASRVQGADQPQHF
TRBV9	-	-	TRBJ1-2	TGTGCCAGCAGCGTACGGCAGGCCGCCACCGGCTACACCTTC	CASSVRQAATGYTF
TRBV5-1	-	-	TRBJ2-3	TGCGCCAGCAGCTTGGGGACTCGCGGGTCAGATACGCAGTATTTT	CASSLGTRGSDTQYF
TRBV14	many	-	TRBJ1-1	TGTGCCAGCAAGCAGGAAGCTTTCTTT	CASKQEAFF
TRBV18	-	-	TRBJ2-7	TGTGCCAGCTCACCAGCGACTTCCTACGAGCAGTACTTC	CASSPATSYEQYF
TRBV28	-	-	TRBJ1-5	TGTGCCAGCAGTTTATTGAGGGGGTTGCAGCATTTT	CASSLLRGLQHF
TRBV30	-	TRBD2	TRBJ2-1	TGTGCCTGGAGTATCACCGGACTAGCGGGAGGGTTCAATGAGCAGTTCTTC	CAWSITGLAGGFNEQFF
TRBV6-1	-	-	TRBJ2-2	TGTGCCAGCAGTGGTTCCTTGGGAATCAACACCGGGGAGCTGTTTTTT	CASSGSLGINTGELFF
TRBV19	-	-	TRBJ2-7	TGTGCCAGTACTGGCAATTTGGACGAGCAGTACTTC	CASTGNLDEQYF
TRBV5-1	-	TRBD1	TRBJ1-3	TGCGCCAGCAGCTTGGGGACAGGCGGAAACACCATATATTTT	CASSLGTGGNTIYF
TRBV5-1	-	TRBD2	TRBJ2-7	TGCGCCAGCAGCCCCGGGACTAGCGGGAGCGGTGAGCAGTACTTC	CASSPGTSGSGEQYF
TRBV28	-	-	TRBJ1-2	TGTGCCAGCAATATAGGCAGGGACAACTATGGCTACACCTTC	CASNIGRDNYGYTF
TRBV5-4	-	-	TRBJ2-4	TGTGCCAGCAGCTTTACCCCAATGAACATTCAGTACTTC	CASSFTPMNIQYF
TRBV19	-	TRBD1	TRBJ2-3	TGTGCCAGTACCCCTTGGACAGGGGGCTCGACAGATACGCAGTATTTT	CASTPWTGGSTDTQYF
TRBV7-8	once	-	TRBJ2-5	TGTGCCAGCAGCTTAAGTTTCGGGGAGACCCAGTACTTC	CASSLSFGETQYF
TRBV28	many	TRBD1	TRBJ1-3	TGTGCCAGCAGTTCGGGACAGGGAGATGGAAACACCATATATTTT	CASSSGQGDGNTIYF
TRBV6-1	-	-	TRBJ1-1	TGTGCCAGCAATCTACAGCTGAACACTGAAGCTTTCTTT	CASNLQLNTEAFF
TRBV10-2	-	TRBD2	TRBJ2-1	TGCGCCAGCAGTGCGGTAGCCGGACTAGCGGACAAGAGTGAGTTCTTC	CASSAVAGLADKSEFF
TRBV5-4	once	TRBD1	TRBJ2-2	TGTGCCAGCAGCGCCCGGACAGGGTCGAACACCGGGGAGCTGTTTTTT	CASSARTGSNTGELFF
TRBV6-1	-	-	TRBJ1-5	TGTGCCAGCAGGGATCTTGGGAGGGATCAGCCCCAGCATTTT	CASRDLGRDQPQHF
TRBV16	-	-	TRBJ2-2	TGTGCCAGCAGCCAACTTCGCTCCGGGGAGCTGTTTTTT	CASSQLRSGELFF
TRBV25-1	-	-	TRBJ2-5	TGTGCCAGCACCCCCCACCGGGGCGACGACGTGACCCAGTACTTC	CASTPHRGDDVTQYF
TRBV7-9	few	TRBD1	TRBJ1-4	TGTGCCAGCAGCTTGGGACAGAACCATAATGAAAAACTGTTTTTT	CASSLGQNHNEKLFF
TRBV4-1	-	-	TRBJ1-4	TGCGCCAGCAGCCAAGGCGACACGCTTAATGAAAAACTGTTTTTT	CASSQGDTLNEKLFF
TRBV11-3	-	-	TRBJ1-1	TGTGCCAGCAGCTTACGGCAGAGCACTGAAGCTTTCTTT	CASSLRQSTEAFF
TRBV20-1	-	-	TRBJ1-1	TGCAGTGCTTCTCGCGGAGAAGCTTTCTTT	CSASRGEAFF
TRBV5-4	-	-	TRBJ2-3	TGTGCCAGCAGCTTGGCCGGACACCCCACAGATACGCAGTATTTT	CASSLAGHPTDTQYF
TRBV7-8	-	-	TRBJ2-7	TGTGCCAGCAGCTTAGTTTTCCAGGCTAGCTCCTACGAGCAGTACTTC	CASSLVFQASSYEQYF
TRBV19	-	TRBD1	TRBJ1-1	TGTGCCAGTAGGGGGAAACAGGGGGTTAACACTGAAGCTTTCTTT	CASRGKQGVNTEAFF
TRBV7-2	few	-	TRBJ1-1	TGTGCCAGCAGCTTGAGACTCTTGGGCACTGAAGCTTTCTTT	CASSLRLLGTEAFF
TRBV7-2	-	-	TRBJ2-3	TGTGCCAGCAGCTTAGCGGGACCTAGCACAGATACGCAGTATTTT	CASSLAGPSTDTQYF
TRBV7-2	-	-	TRBJ1-4	TGTGCCAGCAGGGAGCTACAGGGATTGACTAATGAAAAACTGTTTTTT	CASRELQGLTNEKLFF
TRBV28	once	-	TRBJ2-7	TGTGCCAGCAATGGGGCCTACGAGCAGTACTTC	CASNGAYEQYF
TRBV7-2	-	-	TRBJ1-5	TGTGCCAGCAGCCAAGAGGGCGGGAATCAGCCCCAGCATTTT	CASSQEGGNQPQHF
TRBV18	-	TRBD1	TRBJ1-4	TGTGCCAGCTCACCTAAAAGACAGGGGACATCTAATGAAAAACTGTTTTTT	CASSPKRQGTSNEKLFF
TRBV4-1	many	-	TRBJ1-5	TGCGCCAGCAGCCAAGATCAAGGCAATCAGCCCCAGCATTTT	CASSQDQGNQPQHF
TRBV11-2	-	TRBD2	TRBJ2-7	TGTGCCAGCAGCTTAGCCCCCAAACTAGCGGGAGGTTACGAGCAGTACTTC	CASSLAPKLAGGYEQYF
TRBV11-2	once	TRBD2	TRBJ2-7	TGTGCCAGCAGCTTGTTTAGGGGCAGGACTAGCCGGTACGAGCAGTACTTC	CASSLFRGRTSRYEQYF
TRBV6-1	few	-	TRBJ2-1	TGTGCCAGCAGTGTCGATTCTAGGGGTGAGCAGTTCTTC	CASSVDSRGEQFF